This entry lists 12 T cell receptor beta chains sequenced from one sample in a study of cytomegalovirus exposure and HLA in healthy donors. PCR amplification relied on 60 Vbeta primers (plus 13 Jbeta primers). The protocol was immunoSEQ multiplex PCR, while the TCRdb copy is restricted to in-frame clones and leaves out a portion. The sample carries tens of thousands of clones, over 75% recorded once. Sequencing was carried out using PBMCs. These receptors all stem from a male donor in good health and CMV-seropositive.

The gene calls are TRBV6-1 and TRBJ2-7, with TRBD2 identical over 7 bases. V lost 8 bases to trimming and J lost 4 bases; unmatched junction nucleotides: 11. Germline-derived CDR1 and CDR2 are MNHNS and SASEGT. This CDR3 is 14 amino acids long. The CDR3 nucleotides are TGTGCCAGCGGGGCTAGCGGAAGTTTTTACGAGCAGTACTTC. This gives the protein CASGASGSFYEQYF.

The V and J genes are TRBV5-1 and TRBJ2-7, with a tentative D call TRBD1 (6 bases). Germline lookup yields CDR1 SGHRS and CDR2 YFSETQ. Trimming left V 1 base short and J 7 bases short, with 9 bases between. The length of the CDR3 is 12 residues. The CDR3 here is CASSLQGGEQYF. In DNA form, the CDR3 reads TGCGCCAGCAGCTTGCAAGGGGGTGAGCAGTACTTC.

V usage is TRBV9 and J usage is TRBJ2-5; perhaps TRBD2 as D (6 bases). V shed 0 bases and J shed 4 bases, with 10 bases lying between them. Germline V gene data show CDR1 as SGDLS and CDR2 as YYNGEE. The CDR3 contains 14 residues. The CDR3 DNA sequence: TGTGCCAGCAGCGTAGGGACTACCGGAGAGACCCAGTACTTC. It translates to CASSVGTTGETQYF.

The rearrangement joins TRBV5-1 to TRBJ2-7; 9 bases map to TRBD1. Germline V CDR1 and CDR2: SGHRS, YFSETQ. CDR3 length equals 16 residues. With V trimmed by 4 bases and J by 2 bases, 10 bases remained unmatched. Here the CDR3 reads CASSEGQGRRTYEQYF. The CDR3 DNA reads as TGCGCCAGCAGCGAGGGACAGGGCCGTAGAACCTACGAGCAGTACTTC. Based on the CDR3 plus reference TRBV5-1 and TRBJ2-7, the full variable domain is KAGVTQTPRYLIKTRGQQVTLSCSPISGHRSVSWYQQTPGQGLQFLFEYFSETQRNKGNFPGRFSGRQFSNSRSEMNVSTLELGDSALYLCASSEGQGRRTYEQYFGPGTRLTVT.

The chain is built from TRBV14 and TRBJ2-3, with 7 bases identical to TRBD1. The CDR3 spans 16 residues. V shed 1 base, J shed 3 bases, and the junction held 7 bases outside the gene matches. Per germline, CDR1 SGHDN and CDR2 FVKESK. The DNA for the CDR3 is TGTGCCAGCAGCCAAGTTATAGGGGGCAGGACAGATACGCAGTATTTT. Amino acid sequence: CASSQVIGGRTDTQYF.

This sequence joins TRBV29-1 and TRBJ1-2; TRBD1 matches at 10 bases. Germline values: CDR1 SQVTM, CDR2 ANQGSEA. Unmatched junction bases numbered 4, after V lost 2 bases and J lost 1 base. The CDR3 runs 15 residues. CDR3 bases: TGCAGCGTTGAACCGGGACAGGGGATTAACTATGGCTACACCTTC. Translation gives CSVEPGQGINYGYTF. Together with reference TRBV29-1 and TRBJ1-2, the CDR3 gives the full variable domain: SAVISQKPSRDICQRGTSLTIQCQVDSQVTMMFWYRQQPGQSLTLIATANQGSEATYESGFVIDKFPISRPNLTFSTLTVSNMSPEDSSIYLCSVEPGQGINYGYTFGSGTRLTVV.

The chain carries TRBV7-2 and TRBJ2-3, with TRBD2 matching 12 bases. The junction had 6 bases not matched to a gene; V was cut back by 6 bases and J by 11 bases. This CDR3 contains 13 residues. Per germline, CDR1 SGHTA and CDR2 FQGNSA. The chain's CDR3 is CASRPGLAGRQYF. DNA of the CDR3: TGTGCCAGCAGACCGGGACTAGCGGGTAGGCAGTATTTT.

This rearrangement joins TRBV29-1 to TRBJ1-1; tentative D call: TRBD1 (6 bases). The germline V gene has CDR1 SQVTM and CDR2 ANQGSEA. The V end was cut by 4 bases, the J end by 3 bases, with 15 bases between. The CDR3 extends over 14 amino acids. CDR3 nucleotide sequence: TGCAGCGTTGGCAGGACAGTGGTAGACACTGAAGCTTTCTTT. It encodes CSVGRTVVDTEAFF.

The J gene is TRBJ1-2, the V gene TRBV18, with D perhaps TRBD1 (5 bases). Germline assignment: CDR1 KGHSH and CDR2 LQKENI. The V and J ends lost 6 bases and 8 bases respectively, with 19 bases between them. The CDR3 is 14 amino acids. CDR3 amino acids: CASSPARGTEGYTF. The DNA of the CDR3 is TGTGCCAGCTCCCCCGCCCGCGGGACGGAGGGCTACACCTTC. The variable domain in full, completed from reference TRBV18 and TRBJ1-2, reads NAGVMQNPRHLVRRRGQEARLRCSPMKGHSHVYWYRQLPEEGLKFMVYLQKENIIDESGMPKERFSAEFPKEGPSILRIQQVVRGDSAAYFCASSPARGTEGYTFGSGTRLTVV.

The chain employs TRBV28 and TRBJ2-5, with 7 bases aligning to TRBD2. Trimming removed 2 bases from V and 4 bases from J; junction bases left unmatched: 7. Germline V lookup: CDR1 MDHEN, CDR2 SYDVKM. The CDR3 consists of 15 residues. The chain's CDR3 is CASSLVASGPETQYF. The CDR3 region has the DNA TGTGCCAGCAGTTTAGTGGCTAGCGGTCCAGAGACCCAGTACTTC.

On this clone: The same CDR3 can be traced to other DNA sequences in this sample. This rearrangement joins TRBV2 to TRBJ2-3; 9 bases agree with TRBD1. This CDR3 has 15 residues. CDR1 SNHLY and CDR2 FYNNEI come from the germline V gene. Trimming took 2 bases from V and 6 from J; bases not matched to a gene: 6. CDR3 residues: CASSEWGQGIDTQYF. CDR3 nucleotides: TGTGCCAGCAGTGAATGGGGACAGGGAATCGATACGCAGTATTTT. The whole variable domain, remainder taken from reference TRBV2 and TRBJ2-3, is EPEVTQTPSHQVTQMGQEVILRCVPISNHLYFYWYRQILGQKVEFLVSFYNNEISEKSEIFDDQFSVERPDGSNFTLKIRSTKLEDSAMYFCASSEWGQGIDTQYFGPGTRLTVL.

The chain is built from TRBV28 and TRBJ1-5; D remains unclear. CDR3 length equals 14 residues. Germline loops: CDR1 MDHEN, CDR2 SYDVKM. The V and J ends lost 3 bases and 3 bases respectively, with 9 bases between them. CDR3 region: CASSFSQINQPQHF. CDR3 DNA sequence: TGTGCCAGCAGTTTTTCTCAGATCAATCAGCCCCAGCATTTT.